This T cell receptor beta chain came from a study of glioma-infiltrating T cells. TCR alpha and beta CDR3 regions were amplified from RNA using iRepertoire nested multiplex PCR. MiXCR, run by TCRdb on the multiplex PCR reads, gives a single entry per CDR3 protein. The repertoire has roughly 120,000 distinct CDR3 sequences, about 25% of them found once; the top ten carry 35%. Sequencing was carried out using glioma tissue, nonneoplastic brain tissue, or PBMCs (not recorded which). The clonotype originates from a human donor with low-grade glioma or glioblastoma, undergoing nonglioma brain surgery, or in good health (not recorded which).

CDR3 bases: TGTGCCAGCAGCCAATTACTATCCGGTTCCTACAATGAGCAGTTCTTC. Its translation: CASSQLLSGSYNEQFF. The V gene is TRBV3-1, the J gene TRBJ2-1, with D unresolved. The CDR3 is made up of 16 amino acids. Trimming removed 2 bases from V and 1 base from J, with 12 bases in between. Germline V CDR1 and CDR2: LGHDT, YNNKEL (reference sequence).